This paragraph covers one T cell receptor (beta chain) sequence. The sample is drawn from a study of blood T cell repertoires in COVID-19. This CDR3 contains 14 residues. The V gene's germline CDR1 is MNHNY and CDR2 SVGAGI (reference sequence). The junction had 11 bases not matched to a gene; V was cut back by 4 bases and J by 9 bases. Assay: immunoSEQ multiplex PCR; the TCRdb copy retains only in-frame clones and omits some. The table has some 89,000 clones, around 82% seen once. Sequenced input: peripheral blood. The genes are TRBV6-6 and TRBJ2-7; 8 nucleotides align to TRBD2. This sequence was found in a woman older than 75 with acute or convalescent COVID-19. DNA for the CDR3: TGTGCCAGCAGTTTAGCGGGACTTAAGAAGGGGCAGTACTTC. The encoded protein is CASSLAGLKKGQYF.